This TCR beta chain was documented in a study of blood T cell repertoires in COVID-19. This table comes from immunoSEQ multiplex PCR, and its TCRdb copy is limited to in-frame clones, with some not included. This table holds roughly 190,000 clones, 84% found once. This CDR3 has 14 amino acids. Germline V gene data show CDR1 as SGHRS and CDR2 as YFSETQ. Between the trimmed V and J ends, which lost 2 bases and 4 bases, there was a span of 12 bases. The chain couples TRBV5-1 to TRBJ1-2; a weak D match, TRBD1 (6 bases). This clonotype was obtained from a woman in her seventies with COVID-19, enrolled during active disease. Sequenced material: peripheral blood. CDR3 sequence reads: CASSLGGGGYGYTF. The CDR3 DNA follows: TGCGCCAGCAGCTTAGGGGGTGGTGGCTATGGCTACACCTTC.